This T cell receptor beta chain was obtained from a study of CD8 T cells in Susac syndrome (dated by TCRdb to between 2017 and 2020). Regarding the complete study: Whether CD8+ T cell activation and differentiation in Susac syndrome was antigen driven was tested using repertoire sequencing. The study compared CD8+ T cell repertoire clonality among 12 healthy donors, about 14 Susac syndrome patients and roughly 16 multiple sclerosis patients. Paper-wide results and their limitations: The number of individuals in the TCR sequencing and HLA analysis was acknowledged as relatively small.

High-throughput TCR beta sequencing profiled peripheral blood CD8+ and CD4+ T cells from healthy donors, Susac syndrome patients and multiple sclerosis patients. Treatment-naive patients with stable or active relapsing-remitting disease fulfilling revised McDonald criteria were used as multiple sclerosis controls. Bulk CD8+ and CD4+ T cells were purified by magnetic negative isolation, while CD8+ TEMRA cells were enriched using FACS. Blood was collected in EDTA tubes and processed within 24 hours, with PBMCs isolated through density gradient centrifugation. PBMCs intended for TCR sequencing were frozen in liquid nitrogen and were later thawed in a 37 degrees C water bath. Purity of sorted or isolated CD4+, CD8+ and CD8+ TEMRA cells was at least 90%. Concerning this clonotype itself: This receptor's antigen is unknown. Its ends do not fully match the called genes, so a read error is possible.

RNA was extracted using the RNeasy kit, and roughly 0.5 to 1 microgram was reverse transcribed with random hexamers. TCR beta CDR3 regions were amplified with the immunoSEQ multiplex PCR assay covering 54 Vbeta and 13 Jbeta segments. PCR amplification bias was corrected by using a synthetic template baseline for primer optimization and computational correction. The study's processing was this. Only productive sequences were kept, with reads annotated to V, D and J genes according to IMGT and analyzed in immunoSEQ Analyzer. To calculate clonality, Shannon entropy was normalized by log2 of the number of productive unique sequences and then subtracted from one. Public and private clones were assessed among the 100 most prevalent clones of each patient and control. Clones were defined as Susac-specific if absent from the healthy and MS cohorts, from over a thousand published viral clones and from other ImmuneACCESS disease sequences. The raw public reads went through TCRdb reprocessing: fastp at Q25, MiXCR clone calling, in-frame beta chains kept. Rows are unified per CDR3 protein, each entry keeping the most common DNA and genes. TCRdb, not the authors, supplied the V and J calls. Within this sample are some 260,000 distinct CDR3 sequences, with roughly 85% of them counted one time only. Clones ranked in the top ten supply 0.095% to 0.14% of the sample.

In the germline V gene (reference sequence), CDR1 corresponds to SEHNR and CDR2 to FQNEAQ. The cysteine opens and the phenylalanine closes a CDR3 of 16 amino acids. The sequence is cut down to CDR3 DNA, 48 bases in frame from base 1. Sample: CD8+ T cells from PBMCs. The receptor comes from a human donor with multiple sclerosis. The V gene is TRBV7-9 and the J gene is TRBJ2-2, with 11 bases aligning to TRBD2. The DNA sequence follows: TGTGCCAGCAGTACTACAGGACTAGCGGGTACCGGGGAGCTGCTTTTT. Protein translation: CASSTTGLAGTGELLF.